This TCR beta chain was sequenced during a study of T-cell reconstitution after alpha-beta-depleted transplantation in children. This clonotype occurred many times. Its target is not known. At one boundary the junction diverges from the germline segment, which might be a read error. Study outcomes and limitations: Two months or so post-transplant, alpha-beta T cells reportedly derived from several hundred expanded graft clones.

Preparation of the TCRbeta library used unique molecular identifiers. In TCRdb, the PCR reads were re-called with MiXCR into one record per CDR3 protein. The sample lists almost 600,000 distinct CDR3 sequences, 25% to 30% occurring once. The source of this sequence is a boy less than two years old with Wiskott-Aldrich syndrome, due to receive a stem cell transplant. The starting material was PBMCs, obtained before TCRalphabeta/CD19-depleted stem cell transplant.

This chain's CDR3 is CASSSTSGRTDTQYF. CDR3 DNA: TGTGCCAGCAGTTCGACTAGCGGGCGCACAGATACGCAGTATTTT. The chain carries TRBV5-1 and TRBJ2-3; 10 bases line up with TRBD2. The germline gives CDR1 SGHRS, CDR2 YFSETQ. The CDR3 extends over 15 amino acids.